This T cell receptor beta chain was retrieved from a study of shared clonotypes between healthy human individuals (dated by TCRdb to 2019 to 2021). Looking at the study overall: The cohort included a few men and a couple of women between 18 and 49 years of age. For each donor, CD4 naive and CD4 memory were each given three plates, CD8 naive was given two plates, and CD8 memory was given one plate. To estimate repertoire size and how much clonotypes are shared between individuals, the study performed deep sequencing of blood TCR repertoires from a handful of healthy adults. To increase sequencing depth and limit assay-specific biases, TCR repertoire library preparation and sequencing were carried out by different laboratories using diverse techniques. Per donor, leukapheresis produced somewhere between about 0.94 and 8.9 billion PBMCs. On the study overall, not on this receptor specifically: Pairwise subsampling indicated that sequencing depth was expected to affect the degree of clonotype sharing among donors. Even with the large sequencing depth, rarefaction of the sorted-subset datasets indicated that sequencing was incomplete. Larger estimated clonotype richness was generally found for naive subsets than for memory subsets. Because the study included only a small number of donors, the genetic and exposure-history diversity represented was limited. Only blood was sampled, and tissue TCR repertoires likely differ from those in blood. Across four donors, approximately 5% of naive CD4, 3% to 4% of naive CD8, around 2.1% of memory CD4, and about 0.4% of memory CD8 clonotypes were shared. Clonotypes shared by all four sorted-subset donors showed higher generation probabilities than non-shared clonotypes.

The donors were healthy, HIV-negative adults with no recently reported acute infections or vaccinations. Every donor was a Caucasian adult living in Nashville, Tennessee, USA. CD4+ T cells were enriched by magnetic negative selection; naive cells were then positively selected on CD45RA, and the negative fraction formed the memory subset. Blood was obtained by leukapheresis, after which PBMCs were separated by Ficoll-Histopaque density gradient centrifugation and cryopreserved in liquid nitrogen vapor phase. Analytical flow cytometry was used to check the purity and quantity of every magnetically sorted T cell population. Genomic DNA was isolated from every sorted fraction and measured by UV absorbance on a Nanodrop 2000c. This clone was observed a handful of times. Its antigen has not been determined. No per-base quality is available; no much larger clone lies one base away. This CDR3 is also generated by other DNA sequences in the sample.

TCR CDR3 regions were amplified from genomic DNA by multiplex PCR using the deep immunoSEQ assay. Extracted genomic DNA from each cell subset was distributed evenly across all wells of several immunoSEQ 96-well plates, and each plate was treated as a replicate. For sorted subsets, each replicate PCR was loaded with 200 ng genomic DNA, equivalent to about 30,000 T cell genomes. The purified libraries were quantified using a Qubit 3.0 fluorometer, sized with a Bioanalyzer 2100, and then quantified again using the KAPA Library Quantification kit. Each immunoSEQ 96-well plate was sequenced on its own single-read 150-cycle Illumina NextSeq 550 flow cell. As for the authors' bioinformatics: The immunoSEQ output contained only junctional sequences without quality scores, so filtering could not match that applied to full-length reads. To assign V/J genes and CDR3, sequences were annotated against IMGT germline references using PyIR, a Python wrapper for IgBLAST v1.9. Reads were filtered out if the reads had weak V/J assignments (E-value above 1e-6), no CDR3, stop codons, out-of-frame junctions, or ambiguous translated residues. A V3J clonotype was defined by an identical inferred V gene, J gene, and CDR3 amino acid sequence. Percentage overlap between repertoires was computed as shared unique clonotypes divided by the size of the smaller repertoire. Repertoire richness was assessed with RTK rarefaction, the Chao1 estimator, and Recon v2.1 estimates of unobserved clonotypes. OLGA was used to compute generation probabilities for all TCRbeta clonotypes that the gDNA method yielded from a handful of donors. Held by TCRdb, this immuneACCESS table contains in-frame sequences only and omits some clones. Under half of the omission traces to an unresolved V gene where checked; the cause of the rest is unknown. Clone size and V and J calls were adopted from that table, with D and trimming inferred from the DNA. This sample comprises some 1.1 million clones, approximately 77% of them detected only once. The ten largest clones take up roughly 0.82% of the sample.

The source of this sequence is a man aged 18 to 30 in good health. Some clones in this sample may be carry-over from other donors' samples. Specimen: memory CD4+ T cells from PBMCs. This specimen's cell subset or site label, per the study, means: CD45RA-negative fraction.

The CDR3 amino acid sequence is: CASSDRGYGYTF. The DNA sequence follows: TGTGCCAGCAGTGACAGGGGGTATGGCTACACCTTC. This receptor chain uses TRBV2 and TRBJ1-2, with 7 junctional bases fitting TRBD1. Trimming accounts for 3 bases at V and 5 bases at J, while the number of junction bases matched to no gene is 0. CDR1 and CDR2 are drawn from the germline V gene: SNHLY, FYNNEI. The CDR3 contains 12 residues, cysteine and phenylalanine counted. Only CDR3 DNA remains: 36 bases, in frame from the first base.